This is a list of T cell receptor beta chains from one sample in a study of early stage breast cancer tumors. Clones were read by immunoSEQ multiplex PCR, and TCRdb kept only the in-frame ones, dropping some. In the table there are tens of thousands of clones, approximately 75% of which are singletons. Sequencing input: blood. The receptor set was obtained from a person between 50 and 60 years old with breast cancer. Both conserved end residues are part of each CDR3. Each record gives: clone size, J gene, V gene, D gene, CDR3 DNA, CDR3 protein. D genes are given only for firm matches. Rows may omit the clone size; those that give it use once, few, many or a size class.

size: NA; J: TRBJ2-1; V: TRBV19; D: TRBD2; DNA: TGTGCCACCTTATCCAGACTAGCGGGGTACAATGAGCAGTTCTTC; CDR3: CATLSRLAGYNEQFF
size: few; J: TRBJ2-7; V: TRBV5-4; D: TRBD2; DNA: TGTGCCAGCAGCCTAGTTACTAGCGGGAGAAGGAACGAGCAGTACTTC; CDR3: CASSLVTSGRRNEQYF
size: NA; J: TRBJ2-1; V: TRBV21-1; D: NA; DNA: TGTGCCAGCAGAAAGGTAGCCACACGCAATGAGCAGTTCTTC; CDR3: CASRKVATRNEQFF
size: NA; J: TRBJ2-7; V: TRBV10-3; D: TRBD2; DNA: TGTGCCATCAGTGAGCTTGAGACTAGCGGGAGTCACGAGCAGTACTTC; CDR3: CAISELETSGSHEQYF
size: NA; J: TRBJ2-3; V: TRBV23-1; D: TRBD2; DNA: TGCGCCACCTGGGGGGGTAGGCTCACAGATACGCAGTATTTT; CDR3: CATWGGRLTDTQYF
size: NA; J: TRBJ2-2; V: TRBV12-5; D: TRBD2; DNA: TGTGCTAGTACCCAAGGACTAGCGGGTTTTGGCGGGGAGCTGTTTTTT; CDR3: CASTQGLAGFGGELFF
size: NA; J: TRBJ2-7; V: TRBV9; D: NA; DNA: TGTGCCAGCAGCCCACCGACTCTGTTTGGCGAGCAGTACTTC; CDR3: CASSPPTLFGEQYF
size: NA; J: TRBJ1-2; V: TRBV9; D: NA; DNA: TGTGCCAGCAGCGTAGCTCTGGCGGACACGTATGGCTACACCTTC; CDR3: CASSVALADTYGYTF
size: NA; J: TRBJ2-1; V: TRBV19; D: TRBD2; DNA: TGTGCCAGTAGTATAACCATATGGGCGGGAGTTATCAATGAGCAGTTCTTC; CDR3: CASSITIWAGVINEQFF
size: NA; J: TRBJ1-1; V: TRBV29-1; D: NA; DNA: TGTTACGCAGCCCTGTTGAACACTGAAGCTTTCTTT; CDR3: CYAALLNTEAFF
size: NA; J: TRBJ2-3; V: TRBV5-1; D: NA; DNA: TGCGCCAGCAGCCTTGACTCGGGCGGGAATTCAGATACGCAGTATTTT; CDR3: CASSLDSGGNSDTQYF
size: NA; J: TRBJ2-1; V: TRBV9; D: TRBD1; DNA: TGTGCCAGCAGCGTAGCTTCCGGGACAGGCTCCTACAATGAGCAGTTCTTC; CDR3: CASSVASGTGSYNEQFF
size: NA; J: TRBJ2-7; V: TRBV5-4; D: NA; DNA: TGTGCCAGCAGCTTGGATAGTGGACCGCTGTTCGAGCAGTACTTC; CDR3: CASSLDSGPLFEQYF
size: NA; J: TRBJ2-3; V: TRBV7-2; D: NA; DNA: TGTGCCAGCAGCTTGGTGCCGGGGGATACGCAGTATTTT; CDR3: CASSLVPGDTQYF
size: NA; J: TRBJ1-4; V: TRBV19; D: NA; DNA: TGTGCCAGTAGTACGGGGGACCGTGAAAAACTGTTTTTT; CDR3: CASSTGDREKLFF
size: few; J: TRBJ2-7; V: TRBV28; D: TRBD2; DNA: TGTGCCAGCAGTTTCTTTAGCGGGAGCTCCTACGAGCAGTACTTC; CDR3: CASSFFSGSSYEQYF
size: NA; J: TRBJ2-1; V: TRBV5-6; D: TRBD1; DNA: TGTGCCAGCAGCTTCCGGGGAACAGGGGGCTACAATGAGCAGTTCTTC; CDR3: CASSFRGTGGYNEQFF
size: NA; J: TRBJ1-2; V: TRBV29-1; D: NA; DNA: TGCAGCGTGGGGACCGCTGGAGGCTACACCTTC; CDR3: CSVGTAGGYTF
size: NA; J: TRBJ2-1; V: TRBV7-7; D: NA; DNA: TGTGCTAGCAGCCCCGGGGGCGGGGAGGGCTACAATGAGCAGTTCTTC; CDR3: CASSPGGGEGYNEQFF
size: once; J: TRBJ2-3; V: TRBV9; D: TRBD2; DNA: TGTGCCAGCAGCGTAGTAGGGACTAGCGTCGATACGCAGTATTTT; CDR3: CASSVVGTSVDTQYF
size: few; J: TRBJ1-3; V: TRBV19; D: NA; DNA: TGTGCCAGTACCCGTGGGTTGAACTCTGGAAACACCATATATTTT; CDR3: CASTRGLNSGNTIYF
size: NA; J: TRBJ2-2; V: TRBV5-1; D: NA; DNA: TGCGCCAGCAGCATACTAGCCGACGCGAACACCGGGGAGCTGTTTTTT; CDR3: CASSILADANTGELFF
size: few; J: TRBJ2-7; V: TRBV27; D: NA; DNA: TGTGCCAGCAGGGCAGACTGGGACACCTACGAGCAGTACTTC; CDR3: CASRADWDTYEQYF
size: NA; J: TRBJ2-3; V: TRBV7-2; D: NA; DNA: TGTGCCAGCAGCTTTGGGCCGACAGGGCTAGCGGGCGGGGTGATATTT; CDR3: CASSFGPTGLAGGVIF
size: NA; J: TRBJ2-7; V: TRBV5-6; D: TRBD1; DNA: TGTGCCAGCAGCTCCTGGACAGGGCTAAACTCCTACGAGCAGTACTTC; CDR3: CASSSWTGLNSYEQYF
size: NA; J: TRBJ2-6; V: TRBV7-3; D: NA; DNA: TGTGCCAGCAGCACCTCCGGGACCTCTGGGGCCAACGTCCTGACTTTC; CDR3: CASSTSGTSGANVLTF
size: once; J: TRBJ1-5; V: TRBV2; D: NA; DNA: TGTGCCAGCACTCCGTCAGGGGGCAATCAGCCCCAGCATTTT; CDR3: CASTPSGGNQPQHF
size: NA; J: TRBJ2-2; V: TRBV6-6; D: TRBD2; DNA: TGTGCCAGCATCATCGGGACTAGTTTAACCGGGGAGCTGTTTTTT; CDR3: CASIIGTSLTGELFF
size: NA; J: TRBJ2-5; V: TRBV2; D: NA; DNA: TGTGCCAGCATTGGGAAGGCCCGAGGGGAGACCCAGTACTTC; CDR3: CASIGKARGETQYF
size: NA; J: TRBJ2-7; V: TRBV2; D: NA; DNA: TGTGCCAGCACTGAAAGGGCCTTCTACGAGCAGTACTTC; CDR3: CASTERAFYEQYF
size: NA; J: TRBJ2-7; V: TRBV4-3; D: NA; DNA: TGCGCCAGCAGCCAAGATTTACGGGAGTCGTACGAGCAGTACTTC; CDR3: CASSQDLRESYEQYF
size: NA; J: TRBJ1-1; V: TRBV7-2; D: NA; DNA: TGTGCCAGCACTCTCACGGAGGGCACTGAAGCTTTCTTT; CDR3: CASTLTEGTEAFF
size: NA; J: TRBJ1-2; V: TRBV5-4; D: NA; DNA: TGTGCCAGCAGCTCCAGGTTTTATGGCTACACCTTC; CDR3: CASSSRFYGYTF
size: few; J: TRBJ2-7; V: TRBV19; D: TRBD1; DNA: TGTGCCAGTCAGACAGGGAACTCCTACGAGCAGTACTTC; CDR3: CASQTGNSYEQYF
size: NA; J: TRBJ2-3; V: TRBV13; D: TRBD2; DNA: TGTGCCAGCAGCTTCTCCGGACTAGCTGATAAGGATACGCAGTATTTT; CDR3: CASSFSGLADKDTQYF
size: NA; J: TRBJ1-1; V: TRBV5-5; D: NA; DNA: TGTGCCAGCAGCTTTTCTGAAATTTCTAGGAACACTGAAGCTTTCTTT; CDR3: CASSFSEISRNTEAFF